This TCR beta chain was captured by sequencing in a study of cytomegalovirus exposure and HLA in healthy donors. Researchers ran the PCR with 60 Vbeta and 13 Jbeta primers. Assay: immunoSEQ multiplex PCR; the TCRdb copy retains only in-frame clones and omits some. The repertoire has roughly 100,000 clones, 76% of them found once; the top ten carry approximately 8.2%. This CDR3 is 17 amino acids long. Trimming removed 5 bases from V and 0 bases from J; junction bases left unmatched: 9. CDR1 is MDHEN, CDR2 SYDVKM, per germline. Sequenced input: PBMCs. This TCR was recovered from a man aged 35 to 55 in good health and CMV-seropositive. The V gene is TRBV28, the J gene TRBJ1-3; 8 nucleotides match TRBD1. The CDR3 nucleotides are TGTGCCAGCAGTCGACCCCCAGGGGGCCGCTCTGGAAACACCATATATTTT. This codes for CASSRPPGGRSGNTIYF.